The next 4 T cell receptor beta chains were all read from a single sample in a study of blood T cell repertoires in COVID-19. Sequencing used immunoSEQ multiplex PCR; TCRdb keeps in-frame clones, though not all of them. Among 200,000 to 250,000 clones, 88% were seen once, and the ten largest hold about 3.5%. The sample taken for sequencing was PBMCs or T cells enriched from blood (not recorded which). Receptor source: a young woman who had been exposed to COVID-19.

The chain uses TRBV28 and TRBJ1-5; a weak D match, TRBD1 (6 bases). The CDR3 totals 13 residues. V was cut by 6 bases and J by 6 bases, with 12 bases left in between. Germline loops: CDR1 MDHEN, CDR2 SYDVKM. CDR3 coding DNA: TGTGCCAGCAGCCACAGGGTCAGTCAGCCCCAGCATTTT. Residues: CASSHRVSQPQHF.

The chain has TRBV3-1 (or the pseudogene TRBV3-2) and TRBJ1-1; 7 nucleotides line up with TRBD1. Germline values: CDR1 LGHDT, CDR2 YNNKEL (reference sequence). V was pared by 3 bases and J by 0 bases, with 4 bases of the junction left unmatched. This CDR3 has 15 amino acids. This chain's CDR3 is CASSQWTGMNTEAFF. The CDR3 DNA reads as TGTGCCAGCAGCCAGTGGACAGGTATGAACACTGAAGCTTTCTTT.

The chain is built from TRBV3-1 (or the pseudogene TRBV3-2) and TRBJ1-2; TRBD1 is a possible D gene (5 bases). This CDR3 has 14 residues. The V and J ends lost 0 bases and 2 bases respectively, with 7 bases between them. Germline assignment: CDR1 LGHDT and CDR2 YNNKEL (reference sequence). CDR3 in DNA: TGTGCCAGCAGCCAAGATCAGGGCAACTATGGCTACACCTTC. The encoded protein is CASSQDQGNYGYTF.

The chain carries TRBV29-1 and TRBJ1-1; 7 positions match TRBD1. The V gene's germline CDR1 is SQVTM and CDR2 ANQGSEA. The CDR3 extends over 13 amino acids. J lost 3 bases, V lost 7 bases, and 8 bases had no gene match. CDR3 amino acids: CSAATGYYTEAFF. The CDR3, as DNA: TGCAGCGCAGCGACAGGGTACTACACTGAAGCTTTCTTT.